The 31 T cell receptor beta chains listed next were all sequenced from one sample in a study of shared clonotypes between healthy human individuals. Sequencing used immunoSEQ multiplex PCR; TCRdb keeps in-frame clones, though not all of them. This table holds 400,000 to 600,000 clones, 60% to 80% found once. The sequencing input was PBMCs. The receptors shown here come from a woman between 40 and 50 years old in good health. Some clones in this sample may be carry-over from other donors' samples.

The genes are TRBV28 and TRBJ2-7, with 7 nucleotides matching TRBD2. After removal of 2 bases from V and 4 bases from J, the junction contained 5 bases not matched to a gene. The CDR3 runs to 14 residues. CDR1 and CDR2 (germline): MDHEN, SYDVKM. The CDR3 DNA sequence: TGTGCCAGCAGTTTAGGGAGGGCCGTGTACGAGCAGTACTTC. This codes for CASSLGRAVYEQYF.

CDR3 in DNA: TGTGCCAGCAGCACCCGACACAGCGGGACCACCTACGAGCAGTACTTC. It specifies CASSTRHSGTTYEQYF. The V call is TRBV21-1, the J call TRBJ2-7; TRBD2, the D gene given by the table, was not confirmed from the DNA. TRBV21-1 constitutes a pseudogene. The CDR3 has 16 residues.

The chain uses TRBV5-1 and TRBJ2-5, with no clear D. The germline CDR1 and CDR2 sequences are SGHRS and YFSETQ. The V gene lost 4 bases and the J gene lost 3 bases, with 10 bases spanning the gap. This CDR3 spans 13 amino acids. The DNA for the CDR3 is TGCGCCAGCAGCCCAAGACCCGAAGAGACCCAGTACTTC. Translation: CASSPRPEETQYF.

The chain carries TRBV11-2 and TRBJ1-5; TRBD1 might be the D (5 bases). CDR1 and CDR2 (germline): SGHAT, FQNNGV. There are 13 residues in the CDR3. Trimming removed 5 bases at V and 6 bases at J, with 11 bases between. CDR3 nucleotide sequence: TGTGCCAGCAGCCGTGAAAGGGGTCAGCCCCAGCATTTT. Encoded protein: CASSRERGQPQHF.

The chain couples TRBV4-2 to TRBJ1-3; D unresolved. Germline CDR1 reads LGHNA; CDR2 reads YNFKEQ. Trimming left V 4 bases short and J 0 bases short, with 7 bases between. CDR3 length: 14 residues. The CDR3 nucleotides read TGTGCCAGCAGCCCCATTAGCTCTGGAAACACCATATATTTT. As protein: CASSPISSGNTIYF.

The J gene is TRBJ2-3, the V gene TRBV30; maybe TRBD1 (5 bases). CDR1 is GTSNPN and CDR2 is SVGIG in the germline V gene (reference sequence). The length of the CDR3 is 16 residues. Trimming removed 0 bases at V and 3 bases at J, with 16 bases between. The CDR3 DNA is TGTGCCTGGAGTGTAATGCAGGGTGGTCTGACAGATACGCAGTATTTT. Translated, it gives CAWSVMQGGLTDTQYF.

The chain recombines TRBV19 with TRBJ2-7, with D possibly TRBD2 on 6 matching bases. The CDR3 loop spans 14 amino acids. Germline CDR1 LNHDA, CDR2 SQIVND (reference sequence). V lost 5 bases to trimming and J lost 2 bases, with 13 bases between them. The CDR3 DNA follows: TGTGCCAGTAGTCAAGCGGGCCTAACCTACGAGCAGTACTTC. Protein product: CASSQAGLTYEQYF.

V is TRBV7-9 and J is TRBJ2-5; the match to TRBD1 covers 9 bases. V lost 4 bases, J lost 0 bases, and 6 bases stayed unmatched. The CDR3 length is 16 residues. Per the germline V gene, CDR1 is SEHNR and CDR2 is FQNEAQ (reference sequence). CDR3 region: CASSSTDRGYQETQYF. CDR3 DNA sequence: TGTGCCAGCAGCTCAACGGACAGGGGATACCAAGAGACCCAGTACTTC.

This clone was counted a few times. The J gene is TRBJ2-5, the V gene TRBV27; TRBD2 aligns across 11 bases. The CDR3 totals 15 residues. After removal of 6 bases from V and 3 bases from J, the junction contained 6 bases not matched to a gene. Per germline, CDR1 MNHEY and CDR2 SMNVEV (reference sequence). CDR3 in amino acids: CASSRLAGNEETQYF. Written as DNA, the CDR3 is TGTGCCAGCAGCAGACTAGCGGGGAATGAAGAGACCCAGTACTTC.

At least ten counts were recorded for this clone. CDR3: CASSETTAFPPLHF. The DNA for the CDR3 is TGTGCCAGCAGTGAAACGACAGCGTTCCCCCCCCTCCACTTT. V is TRBV2 and J is TRBJ1-6; D perhaps matches TRBD1 (5 bases). Trimming pared 2 bases from V and 13 bases from J, leaving 15 bases between. The germline V gene has CDR1 SNHLY and CDR2 FYNNEI. The CDR3 is 14 residues long.

The V gene is TRBV15, the J gene TRBJ1-1, with TRBD1 matching 8 bases. V dropped 1 base and J dropped 2; count of bases not matched to a gene: 3. The CDR3 is 15 amino acids. Germline V lookup: CDR1 LNHNV, CDR2 YYDKDF (reference sequence). CDR3 DNA: TGTGCCACCAGCAGAGGGACAGGGCCCAACACTGAAGCTTTCTTT. This encodes CATSRGTGPNTEAFF.

This clone was seen repeatedly, ten times or more. Other DNA sequences in this specimen translate into the identical CDR3. The rearrangement links TRBV19 to TRBJ2-1; 9 nucleotides align to TRBD2. Per the germline V gene, CDR1 is LNHDA and CDR2 is SQIVND (reference sequence). V gave up 6 bases and J gave up 2 bases; unmatched junction bases: 5. This CDR3 contains 15 residues. CDR3 coding DNA: TGTGCCAGTAGCCTAGCGGGGCTAGCCTACAATGAGCAGTTCTTC. This sequence encodes CASSLAGLAYNEQFF.

The chain uses TRBV11-3 and TRBJ2-5; 7 bases are shared with TRBD2. This CDR3 is 18 amino acids long. V dropped 1 base and J dropped 4; count of bases not matched to a gene: 15. Germline values: CDR1 SGHNT, CDR2 YENEEA. The CDR3 protein is CASSLGRSRAGESETQYF. The DNA for the CDR3 is TGTGCCAGCAGCTTAGGACGGAGTCGCGCGGGAGAGTCAGAGACCCAGTACTTC.

This clone was detected only a few times. This chain joins TRBV10-3 and TRBJ1-1, with D unresolved. This CDR3 comprises 11 residues. Germline CDR1 and CDR2: ENHRY and SYGVKD. Deletions cut 4 bases from V and 9 bases from J, with 9 bases between. The CDR3 DNA sequence: TGTGCCATCAGTGGGAACGAGCAAGCTTTCTTT. Protein product: CAISGNEQAFF.

This chain uses TRBV11-2 with TRBJ2-2; 8 bases agree with TRBD1. In germline, CDR1 is SGHAT, CDR2 FQNNGV. The CDR3 contains 16 residues. The ends lost 1 base at V and 5 bases at J; junction bases unmatched: 6. The CDR3 spells CASSLGSGGATGELFF. The DNA for the CDR3 is TGTGCCAGCAGCTTAGGGTCAGGGGGCGCGACCGGGGAGCTGTTTTTT.

The rearrangement joins TRBV7-3 to TRBJ2-2; 9 bases map to TRBD2. Germline V gene data show CDR1 as SGHTA and CDR2 as FQGTGA. The ends lost 5 bases at V and 4 bases at J; junction bases unmatched: 2. The CDR3 totals 14 residues. The chain's CDR3 is CASSPAGGTGELFF. The CDR3 bases are TGTGCCAGCAGCCCAGCGGGAGGCACCGGGGAGCTGTTTTTT.

Note on this clone: One end of the junction is discordant with germline, which a read error may explain. The chain links TRBV5-4 to TRBJ2-7; 15 bases agree with TRBD2. This CDR3 has 15 amino acids. CDR1 is SGHNT and CDR2 is YYREEE in the germline V gene (reference sequence). CDR3 DNA: TGTGTCAGCAGCGCGCGGACTAGCGGGAGGGGCGAGCAGTACTTC. Translating it yields CVSSARTSGRGEQYF. Complete variable domain (other parts from reference TRBV5-4 and TRBJ2-7): ETGVTQSPTHLIKTRGQQVTLRCSSQSGHNTVSWYQQALGQGPQFIFQYYREEENGRGNFPPRFSGLQFPNYSSELNVNALELDDSALYLCVSSARTSGRGEQYFGPGTRLTVT.

The chain uses TRBV19 and TRBJ1-5, with TRBD1 as a possible D gene (6 bases). With 2 bases removed from V and 7 bases from J, the gap between germline ends came to 15 bases. Germline CDR1 is LNHDA and CDR2 is SQIVND (reference sequence). The CDR3 spans 15 residues. The CDR3 nucleotides read TGTGCCAGTAGTATATTTGGGGGCCAGGGGCAGCCCCAGCATTTT. Translated: CASSIFGGQGQPQHF.

This clone is a singleton in its sample. This chain uses TRBV30 with TRBJ1-4; D is uncertain. Germline loops: CDR1 GTSNPN, CDR2 SVGIG (reference sequence). The CDR3 runs 13 residues. V was cut by 8 bases and J by 0 bases, with 10 bases left in between. DNA for the CDR3: TGTGCCCTGACACTCGCAACTAATGAAAAACTGTTTTTT. Protein: CALTLATNEKLFF.

This chain joins TRBV15 and TRBJ2-7; D gene ambiguous. V lost 0 bases and J lost 3, with 6 bases in between. Germline V gene data show CDR1 as LNHNV and CDR2 as YYDKDF (reference sequence). CDR3 size: 13 residues. The CDR3: CATSRDISYEQYF. Written as DNA, the CDR3 is TGTGCCACCAGCAGAGATATTAGCTACGAGCAGTACTTC. Combining the CDR3 with reference TRBV15 and TRBJ2-7 gives the whole variable domain DAMVIQNPRYQVTQFGKPVTLSCSQTLNHNVMYWYQQKSSQAPKLLFHYYDKDFNNEADTPDNFQSRRPNTSFCFLDIRSPGLGDTAMYLCATSRDISYEQYFGPGTRLTVT.

V usage is TRBV27 and J usage is TRBJ2-1; D remains unclear. Germline V gives CDR1 MNHEY, CDR2 SMNVEV (reference sequence). Trimming shortened V by 4 bases and J by 4 bases, and 8 bases separated the two germline ends. The CDR3 loop spans 13 amino acids. The CDR3 reads CASSSPLYNEQFF. The DNA of the CDR3 is TGTGCCAGCAGTTCCCCCTTATACAATGAGCAGTTCTTC.

This rearrangement joins TRBV7-3 to TRBJ2-2; D call uncertain. Trimming took 3 bases from V and 7 from J, leaving 6 bases between them. The CDR3 covers 12 residues. CDR1 and CDR2 from the germline V gene are SGHTA and FQGTGA. This chain's CDR3 is CASSLSIGELFF. The CDR3, as DNA: TGTGCCAGCAGCTTGAGCATCGGGGAGCTGTTTTTT.

The chain links TRBV5-1 to TRBJ2-3, with 9 bases lining up with TRBD2. CDR3 length: 16 amino acids. Germline values: CDR1 SGHRS, CDR2 YFSETQ. With 4 bases clipped from V and 2 bases from J, the junction kept 8 bases outside the gene matches. CDR3 residues: CASSARTSDYTDTQYF. The CDR3 DNA is TGCGCCAGCAGCGCGAGGACTAGCGACTACACAGATACGCAGTATTTT. The variable domain in full, completed from reference TRBV5-1 and TRBJ2-3, reads KAGVTQTPRYLIKTRGQQVTLSCSPISGHRSVSWYQQTPGQGLQFLFEYFSETQRNKGNFPGRFSGRQFSNSRSEMNVSTLELGDSALYLCASSARTSDYTDTQYFGPGTRLTVL.

The chain recombines TRBV7-9 with TRBJ2-5; 8 nucleotides agree with TRBD1. Germline V gene data show CDR1 as SEHNR and CDR2 as FQNEAQ (reference sequence). J lost 2 bases, V lost 5 bases, and 13 bases had no gene match. The CDR3 contains 17 residues. The CDR3 spells CASSNYRETGAQETQYF. CDR3 nucleotides: TGTGCCAGCAGCAATTACCGAGAGACAGGGGCTCAAGAGACCCAGTACTTC.

The chain is built from TRBV5-1 and TRBJ2-7, with D possibly matching TRBD1 (6 bases). This CDR3 is built from 15 residues. In germline, CDR1 is SGHRS, CDR2 YFSETQ. V shed 5 bases and J shed 5 bases, with 20 bases lying between them. The CDR3: CASRRLGNRDHEQYF. Here the CDR3 DNA reads TGCGCCAGCAGGCGCCTCGGAAACAGGGACCACGAGCAGTACTTC. Using reference TRBV5-1 and TRBJ2-7 for the parts outside the CDR3, the full variable domain is KAGVTQTPRYLIKTRGQQVTLSCSPISGHRSVSWYQQTPGQGLQFLFEYFSETQRNKGNFPGRFSGRQFSNSRSEMNVSTLELGDSALYLCASRRLGNRDHEQYFGPGTRLTVT.

The genes are TRBV11-2 and TRBJ2-1, with D possibly being TRBD2 (6 bases). V shed 1 base and J shed 9 bases, with 13 bases lying between them. In germline, CDR1 is SGHAT, CDR2 FQNNGV. This CDR3 is built from 14 residues. CDR3 protein: CASSLAGRVGEQFF. The CDR3 DNA reads as TGTGCCAGCAGCTTAGCCGGGAGAGTGGGTGAGCAGTTCTTC.

This clone occurred a few times. The genes are TRBV19 and TRBJ1-4, with TRBD1 as a possible D gene (5 bases). CDR3 length: 14 residues. CDR1 is LNHDA, CDR2 SQIVND, per germline (reference sequence). Trimming left V 5 bases short and J 5 bases short, with 12 bases between. The CDR3 region has the DNA TGTGCCAGTAGTCCGGGCGGGGGGAATGAAAAACTGTTTTTT. Translating gives CASSPGGGNEKLFF.

V and J are TRBV13 and TRBJ1-4, with D unresolved. V gave up 0 bases and J gave up 5 bases, with 13 bases separating them. The CDR3 length is 16 residues. CDR1 is PRHDT and CDR2 is FYEKMQ in the germline V gene (reference sequence). CDR3 region: CASSLGPVVLNEKLFF. The CDR3 bases are TGTGCCAGCAGCTTAGGCCCGGTGGTTCTCAATGAAAAACTGTTTTTT.

The chain recombines TRBV10-2 with TRBJ1-1; D not resolved. Germline V gene lookup returns CDR1 WSHSY and CDR2 SAAADI. This CDR3 comprises 14 residues. V was pared by 6 bases and J by 0 bases, with 11 bases between. The CDR3 sequence: CASRTEPLNTEAFF. The CDR3 bases are TGCGCCAGCAGGACGGAACCCTTGAACACTGAAGCTTTCTTT.

The count of this clone is one. The rearrangement joins TRBV27 to TRBJ2-2; no definite D call. The CDR3 covers 13 residues. Trimming shortened V by 3 bases and J by 6 bases, and 8 bases separated the two germline ends. Germline V gene data show CDR1 as MNHEY and CDR2 as SMNVEV (reference sequence). The CDR3: CASSFPYAGELFF. DNA of the CDR3: TGTGCCAGCAGTTTTCCGTACGCCGGGGAGCTGTTTTTT.

The chain carries TRBV10-3 and TRBJ1-6; D uncertain. Germline values: CDR1 ENHRY, CDR2 SYGVKD. This CDR3 spans 15 amino acids. V shed 3 bases and J shed 2 bases, with 8 bases lying between them. CDR3 bases: TGTGCCATCAGTGACCGAGCAACCTATAATTCACCCCTCCACTTT. Residues: CAISDRATYNSPLHF.